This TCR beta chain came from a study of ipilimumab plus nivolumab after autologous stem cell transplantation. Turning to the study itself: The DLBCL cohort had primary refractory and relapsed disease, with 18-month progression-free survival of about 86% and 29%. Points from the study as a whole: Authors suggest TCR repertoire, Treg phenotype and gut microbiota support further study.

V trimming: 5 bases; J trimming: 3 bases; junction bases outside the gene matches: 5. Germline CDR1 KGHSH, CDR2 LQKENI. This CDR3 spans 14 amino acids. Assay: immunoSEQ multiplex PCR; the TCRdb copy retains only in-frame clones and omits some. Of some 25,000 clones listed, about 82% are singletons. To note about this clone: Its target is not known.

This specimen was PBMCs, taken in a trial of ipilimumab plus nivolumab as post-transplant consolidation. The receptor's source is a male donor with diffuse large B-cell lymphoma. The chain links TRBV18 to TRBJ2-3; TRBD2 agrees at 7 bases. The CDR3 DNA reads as TGTGCCAGCTCAACTAGCGACAGAACAGATACGCAGTATTTT. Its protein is CASSTSDRTDTQYF. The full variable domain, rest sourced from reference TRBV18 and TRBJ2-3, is NAGVMQNPRHLVRRRGQEARLRCSPMKGHSHVYWYRQLPEEGLKFMVYLQKENIIDESGMPKERFSAEFPKEGPSILRIQQVVRGDSAAYFCASSTSDRTDTQYFGPGTRLTVL.